This T cell receptor (beta chain) emerged from a study of blood T cell repertoires in COVID-19. Overall study context: COVID-19 samples, acute and convalescent, were from the United States, Italy and Spain.

The CDR3 has 16 amino acids. With 0 bases removed from V and 5 bases from J, the gap between germline ends came to 14 bases. Germline V lookup: CDR1 SGHDN, CDR2 FVKESK. It was during active infection that Seattle patients were enrolled and then longitudinally followed. Source study methods: Researchers report that nucleated cell counts were estimated from reference gene primer amplification. The assay was immunoSEQ multiplex PCR, and TCRdb's table has in-frame clones only and misses some. V and J calls and clone size come straight from that table; D and trimming were deduced from the DNA. In the table there are around 93,000 clones, 90% of which are singletons.

The sample was peripheral blood. The TCR originated in a man aged 18 to 30 with COVID-19, enrolled during active disease. This chain uses TRBV14 with TRBJ2-1; D ambiguous. The CDR3 here is CASSQEVRVTNNEQFF. CDR3 DNA sequence: TGTGCCAGCAGCCAAGAAGTTCGGGTAACGAACAATGAGCAGTTCTTC.